Reported below is one T cell receptor (beta chain). V was pared by 4 bases and J by 3 bases, with 13 bases between. The CDR3 totals 15 residues. Germline lookup yields CDR1 SGHRS and CDR2 YFSETQ. These data originate in a study of blood T cell repertoires in COVID-19. The overall study: There were acute and convalescent COVID-19 samples, and they came from the United States, Italy and Spain.

Original processing notes: Amplification with reference gene primers provided the estimates of nucleated cell counts. The method was immunoSEQ multiplex PCR; TCRdb's version includes in-frame clones alone and lacks a portion of them. D and trimming come from the DNA, and the V and J calls and clone size come from that table. Here the sample spans 210,000 or so clones, more than 70% being singletons. The source of this sequence is a man aged 30 to 45 with acute COVID-19. Material for sequencing was PBMCs or T cells enriched from blood (not recorded which). V and J are TRBV5-1 and TRBJ1-4; D may be TRBD1 (5 bases). CDR3 region: CASSTQTAPNEKLFF. The CDR3 DNA follows: TGCGCCAGCAGCACCCAGACAGCACCTAATGAAAAACTGTTTTTT.